The 28 T cell receptor beta chains presented below share a single source sample, sequenced in a study of blood T cells in healthy people across ages. A second 7 to 11 cycle PCR used barcoded and J-beta primers. TCRdb reprocessed the 5' RACE reads via MiXCR and lists one record per CDR3 protein. The table lists roughly 1,500,000 distinct CDR3 sequences, roughly 32% of them singletons, with about 11% in the top ten. Material: blood. The receptors stem from a woman aged 25 to 39 in good health.

This clonotype was detected only a few times. This chain joins TRBV20-1 and TRBJ2-3; the match to TRBD2 covers 10 bases. The CDR3 contains 16 residues. The trim removed 5 bases at V and 3 bases at J, leaving 11 bases unmatched. Germline assignment: CDR1 DFQATT and CDR2 SNEGSKA (reference sequence). The CDR3 spells CSASRPSGGGTDTQYF. The CDR3, as DNA: TGCAGTGCTTCCCGCCCGAGCGGGGGGGGGACAGATACGCAGTATTTT.

The chain combines TRBV6-1 with TRBJ2-5; D unresolved. Germline assignment: CDR1 MNHNS and CDR2 SASEGT. CDR3 length: 11 amino acids. V lost 7 bases to trimming and J lost 11 bases, with 14 bases between them. The CDR3 DNA follows: TGTGCCAGCACAAGGGTCTTTGAGCAGTACTTC. Translating it yields CASTRVFEQYF.

In its sample, this clonotype was seen a few times. The rearrangement joins TRBV5-1 to TRBJ2-2; a weak D match, TRBD2 (5 bases). V was clipped by 0 bases and J by 7 bases, with 10 bases between them. This CDR3 has 14 amino acids. CDR1 and CDR2 from the germline V gene are SGHRS and YFSETQ. The CDR3: CASSLDVGSGELFF. DNA for the CDR3: TGCGCCAGCAGCTTGGATGTTGGGAGCGGGGAGCTGTTTTTT.

V usage is TRBV20-1 and J usage is TRBJ2-1; D uncertain. The CDR3 spans 14 residues. V lost 5 bases, J lost 5 bases, and 16 bases lay in between. Germline-derived CDR1 and CDR2 are DFQATT and SNEGSKA (reference sequence). CDR3 sequence: CSAPTPYGDNEQFF. The CDR3 DNA reads TGCAGTGCTCCAACCCCTTATGGGGACAATGAGCAGTTCTTC.

This clonotype was seen only a few times. The chain recombines TRBV29-1 with TRBJ1-2, with D tentatively TRBD1 (5 bases). The CDR3 consists of 12 residues. Germline V lookup: CDR1 SQVTM, CDR2 ANQGSEA. The CDR3 coding sequence is TGCAGTGGGGGGGGTAGGGCGAATGGCTACACCTTC. Translation gives CSGGGRANGYTF.

In its sample, this clonotype was seen a few times. The rearrangement joins TRBV6-2 or TRBV6-3 to TRBJ2-1; D remains ambiguous. The germline V gene has CDR1 MNHEY and CDR2 SVGEGT. This CDR3 comprises 13 residues. V gave up 6 bases and J gave up 7 bases, with 13 bases separating them. CDR3 bases: TGTGCCAGCAGAGGGTCACAATGGAATGAGCAGTTCTTC. Protein: CASRGSQWNEQFF.

The sample holds a few counts of this clonotype. This chain joins TRBV4-1 and TRBJ1-5; 8 bases fit TRBD1. The CDR3 loop spans 15 amino acids. The germline CDR1 and CDR2 sequences are MGHRA and YSYEKL. The trim removed 4 bases at V and 11 bases at J, leaving 13 bases unmatched. The CDR3 loop is CASSPAGTGKKAQHF. As DNA, the CDR3 is TGCGCCAGCAGCCCTGCTGGGACAGGCAAGAAAGCCCAGCATTTT.

This clonotype was counted a few times. This chain joins TRBV29-1 and TRBJ2-5; 7 bases agree with TRBD2. Germline V gives CDR1 SQVTM, CDR2 ANQGSEA. J was trimmed by 6 bases and V by 4 bases; bases with no gene match: 8. The CDR3 has 13 amino acids. Written as DNA, the CDR3 is TGCAGCGTTGGGGGGAGGGCACAAAAGACCCAGTACTTC. Its translation: CSVGGRAQKTQYF.

The chain recombines TRBV5-1 with TRBJ2-7; 10 nucleotides line up with TRBD2. J was trimmed by 7 bases and V by 4 bases; bases with no gene match: 17. Germline V gives CDR1 SGHRS, CDR2 YFSETQ. This CDR3 comprises 17 residues. The CDR3 nucleotides read TGCGCCAGCAGCATAACCCCTAGCGGGAGAGGGTCTCGGGAGCAGTACTTC. Translating it yields CASSITPSGRGSREQYF.

This clonotype was seen more than once but under ten times. Written as DNA, the CDR3 is TGCGCCAGCAGCATCACAGGGGGCGCAGGCACTGAAGCTTTCTTT. Its protein product is CASSITGGAGTEAFF. The rearrangement joins TRBV5-1 to TRBJ1-1; 9 bases fit TRBD1. Germline CDR1 is SGHRS and CDR2 is YFSETQ. The length of the CDR3 is 15 residues. V trimming: 4 bases; J trimming: 4 bases; junction bases outside the gene matches: 8.

This chain connects TRBV20-1 to TRBJ2-1; D uncertain. The V end lost 3 bases, the J end lost 0 bases, and 9 bases lay between the germline ends. Per germline, CDR1 DFQATT and CDR2 SNEGSKA (reference sequence). CDR3 length: 14 amino acids. CDR3: CSASKRSSYNEQFF. The CDR3, as DNA: TGCAGTGCTAGCAAGAGGAGCTCCTACAATGAGCAGTTCTTC.

In its sample, this clonotype was seen a few times. The chain couples TRBV7-2 to TRBJ2-7; tentatively, D is TRBD1 or TRBD2 (5 bases each). Trimming shortened V by 1 base and J by 9 bases, and 13 bases separated the two germline ends. In germline, CDR1 is SGHTA, CDR2 FQGNSA. The CDR3 extends over 13 amino acids. The CDR3 DNA sequence: TGTGCCAGCAGCTTAGGTCTAGGGGACGGGCAGTACTTC. This translates into CASSLGLGDGQYF.

This clonotype was recorded at least ten times. The rearrangement links TRBV6-6 to TRBJ2-7, with a weak D call TRBD1 (5 bases). Germline CDR1 MNHNY, CDR2 SVGAGI (reference sequence). The CDR3 spans 14 residues. Trimming removed 5 bases from V and 0 bases from J, with 11 bases in between. For the CDR3, the DNA is TGTGCCAGCAGTGATCAGGGAACCTCCTACGAGCAGTACTTC. Translating gives CASSDQGTSYEQYF.

This clonotype was counted a few times. The chain has TRBV2 and TRBJ2-1; possibly TRBD1 for D (5 bases). Trimming removed 7 bases from V and 7 bases from J, with 14 bases in between. From germline, CDR1 is SNHLY and CDR2 FYNNEI. The CDR3 extends over 13 amino acids. CDR3 protein: CASIQGFGNEQFF. The DNA for the CDR3 is TGTGCCAGCATCCAGGGTTTTGGGAATGAGCAGTTCTTC.

This chain uses TRBV2 with TRBJ2-7, with D maybe TRBD2 (5 bases). The CDR3 runs to 14 residues. Trimming removed 2 bases at V and 7 bases at J, with 15 bases between. Germline loops: CDR1 SNHLY, CDR2 FYNNEI. CDR3 sequence: CASSEIALTGEQYF. The CDR3 DNA reads TGTGCCAGCAGTGAAATAGCCCTAACGGGGGAGCAGTACTTC.

The chain carries TRBV5-1 and TRBJ1-1; TRBD1 matches at 8 bases. CDR3 size: 15 residues. Germline V gene lookup returns CDR1 SGHRS and CDR2 YFSETQ. V lost 3 bases to trimming and J lost 5 bases; unmatched junction nucleotides: 9. The CDR3 nucleotides are TGCGCCAGCAGCTGGGGGACAGGATCGGGGACTGAAGCTTTCTTT. Translating gives CASSWGTGSGTEAFF.

Many counts were recorded for this clonotype. The chain carries TRBV4-2 and TRBJ2-3, with unresolved D. Germline V gene data show CDR1 as LGHNA and CDR2 as YNFKEQ. V shed 0 bases and J shed 0 bases, with 7 bases lying between them. This CDR3 contains 15 residues. CDR3 sequence (DNA): TGTGCCAGCAGCCAAGAACAACCGAGCACAGATACGCAGTATTTT. Translation gives CASSQEQPSTDTQYF.

The V gene is TRBV27, the J gene TRBJ2-1; 7 nucleotides align to TRBD1. With V trimmed by 6 bases and J by 6 bases, 11 bases remained unmatched. CDR3 length: 15 residues. CDR1 is MNHEY and CDR2 is SMNVEV in the germline V gene (reference sequence). The CDR3 nucleotides are TGTGCCAGCAGCCCGCGACAGGGAAAGATCAATGAGCAGTTCTTC. Its protein is CASSPRQGKINEQFF.

The J gene is TRBJ2-1, the V gene TRBV6-1; the D gene is possibly TRBD2 (5 bases). V shed 8 bases and J shed 10 bases, with 18 bases lying between them. Germline V gene lookup returns CDR1 MNHNS and CDR2 SASEGT. The CDR3 consists of 13 residues. This chain's CDR3 is CASGSAALGEQFF. For the CDR3, the DNA is TGTGCCAGCGGGAGCGCTGCGTTGGGGGAGCAGTTCTTC.

This clonotype occurred a few times. The rearrangement joins TRBV7-8 to TRBJ1-6; the D is unclear. Germline CDR1 is SGHVS and CDR2 is FQNEAQ. With 1 base removed from V and 10 bases from J, the gap between germline ends came to 14 bases. This CDR3 is 15 amino acids long. The DNA of the CDR3 is TGTGCCAGCAGCTTAGGCCCAGGCCCGGAATCACCCCTCCACTTT. Protein product: CASSLGPGPESPLHF.

This rearrangement joins TRBV4-1 to TRBJ2-1, with 15 positions matching TRBD2. V lost 3 bases to trimming and J lost 4 bases; unmatched junction nucleotides: 4. The CDR3 totals 17 residues. The germline CDR1 and CDR2 sequences are MGHRA and YSYEKL. In DNA, the CDR3 is TGCGCCAGCAGCCACGGACTAGCGGGGGGGCGTTACAATGAGCAGTTCTTC. This codes for CASSHGLAGGRYNEQFF.

A few counts support this clonotype. The chain has TRBV2 and TRBJ1-2; the match to TRBD1 covers 7 bases. The CDR3 totals 12 residues. The germline V gene has CDR1 SNHLY and CDR2 FYNNEI. V lost 7 bases and J lost 3; bases outside the gene matches: 2. CDR3 nucleotide sequence: TGTGCCAGCAATCAGGGGGACTATGGCTACACCTTC. The encoded protein is CASNQGDYGYTF. The full variable domain, in which reference TRBV2 and TRBJ1-2 provide the parts outside the CDR3, is EPEVTQTPSHQVTQMGQEVILRCVPISNHLYFYWYRQILGQKVEFLVSFYNNEISEKSEIFDDQFSVERPDGSNFTLKIRSTKLEDSAMYFCASNQGDYGYTFGSGTRLTVV.

The chain couples TRBV7-9 to TRBJ2-7, with 8 bases fitting TRBD1. From germline, CDR1 is SEHNR and CDR2 FQNEAQ (reference sequence). The V segment lost 10 bases and the J segment 3 bases; nucleotides outside the gene matches: 8. The CDR3 covers 13 residues. CDR3 residues: CATETGDSYEQYF. The CDR3 coding sequence is TGTGCCACCGAGACAGGGGATAGCTACGAGCAGTACTTC.

The gene calls are TRBV20-1 and TRBJ1-2; D may be TRBD1 (5 bases). The CDR3 totals 14 residues. V gave up 6 bases and J gave up 1 base, with 15 bases separating them. Looked up from germline, CDR1 is DFQATT and CDR2 is SNEGSKA (reference sequence). CDR3 nucleotide sequence: TGCAGTGCCCCCCCGGACATCGTTAACTATGGCTACACCTTC. Its protein product is CSAPPDIVNYGYTF.

This chain uses TRBV12-3 or TRBV12-4 with TRBJ1-1; D ambiguous. V lost 5 bases, J lost 6 bases, and 10 bases lay in between. The CDR3 spans 12 residues. CDR3 loop: CASSPQLSEAFF. CDR3 nucleotide sequence: TGTGCCAGCAGTCCCCAGTTATCTGAAGCTTTCTTT.

The J gene is TRBJ1-2, the V gene TRBV2, with D unclear. The CDR3 runs 14 residues. The germline gives CDR1 SNHLY, CDR2 FYNNEI. V lost 4 bases and J lost 6, with 15 bases in between. CDR3 sequence: CASSGADIPHGYTF. The DNA of the CDR3 is TGTGCCAGCAGTGGTGCTGACATCCCCCATGGCTACACCTTC.

This clonotype was detected only a few times. For the CDR3, the DNA is TGTGCCAGCAGTCCCCGGACTAGCGGGAGTTTTGAGCAGTTCTTC. Translation gives CASSPRTSGSFEQFF. The genes are TRBV12-3 or TRBV12-4 and TRBJ2-1; 13 bases match TRBD2. The CDR3 has 15 residues. V lost 5 bases to trimming and J lost 9 bases; unmatched junction nucleotides: 7.

V gene TRBV30 combines with J gene TRBJ1-1, with a tentative D call TRBD1 (5 bases). CDR1 and CDR2 from the germline V gene are GTSNPN and SVGIG (reference sequence). V was cut by 5 bases and J by 0 bases, with 13 bases left in between. The CDR3 covers 14 residues. This CDR3 reads CAWETGLVNTEAFF. The CDR3 nucleotides are TGTGCCTGGGAAACGGGGCTAGTGAACACTGAAGCTTTCTTT.